Sequencing of this T cell receptor (beta chain) was carried out in a study of STAT5B mutations in CD4+ large granular lymphocyte leukemia. Study observations and caveats: No patients shared main leukemic clonotypes, though about 24% appeared at low frequency elsewhere. TRBV06-family usage was enriched in top patient clones (8/27) versus controls (2/35).

Note on this clone: Its antigen is not identified.

Sequencing was at survey level. TCRdb keeps only in-frame clones here, not all; method: immunoSEQ multiplex PCR. The sample shows about 30,000 clones, approximately 80% of them seen only once. This CDR3 is built from 18 residues. The V gene end was trimmed by 2 bases and the J gene end by 2 bases; junction bases not matched to a gene: 14. From germline, CDR1 is MNHNS and CDR2 SASEGT. Control samples were healthy donors' buffy coats. Sequences were obtained from CD4+ T cells from blood buffy coats. The clonotype comes from a human donor in good health. J is TRBJ2-7 and V is TRBV6-1, with 8 positions matching TRBD1. The CDR3 nucleotides read TGTGCCAGCAGTGAAAGTGGTTTGGGACAGGTCTTCACCTACGAGCAGTACTTC. Protein: CASSESGLGQVFTYEQYF.